The clone carrying this T cell receptor (beta chain) was seen ten or more times. Its antigen remains unknown. The data were taken from a study of T-cell reconstitution after alpha-beta-depleted transplantation in children. Unique molecular identifiers were incorporated during preparation of the TCRbeta library. MiXCR was run by TCRdb on the PCR reads, yielding one entry per CDR3 protein. This repertoire shows about 200,000 distinct CDR3 sequences, roughly 6.3% found once; its top ten account for roughly 4.7%. Study-level points and caveats: Fresh T-cell production supplied most of the T-cell counts and diversity seen one year after transplant.

The specimen comprised PBMCs, sampled before TCRalphabeta/CD19-depleted stem cell transplant. This receptor was obtained from a girl under three years old with combined immunodeficiency, due to receive a stem cell transplant.

The CDR3 nucleotides read TGTGCCAGCAGCCAAGGTGTTGGTAGGGTCTTGTCCGAGCAGTTCTTC. Translating it yields CASSQGVGRVLSEQFF. The chain uses TRBV4-2 and TRBJ2-1; D is unclear. V gave up 1 base and J gave up 10 bases, with 20 bases separating them. Germline loops: CDR1 LGHNA, CDR2 YNFKEQ. This CDR3 has 16 residues.